The sequence of this TCR beta chain was determined in a study of T cells in Graves' hyperthyroidism and ophthalmopathy. Findings of the study overall: Ophthalmopathy onset followed model prediction by a median approximately six months. Most thyroid clonotypes expanded above 0.001 appeared in blood too.

Lactation, pregnancy, other autoimmune disease or uncontrolled infection excluded patients. Out of 10 ml of fresh peripheral blood came the PBMCs. Trimming took off 5 bases at V and 5 bases at J, with 11 bases between the two ends. The V gene's germline CDR1 is SSHAT and CDR2 FNYEAQ (reference sequence). The CDR3 has 13 amino acids. It was RNA transcripts that yielded the amplified TCR beta CDR3 regions. A first-round RT-PCR of the TCR CDR3 used the HTBI primer set. Via MiXCR, TCRdb re-called the multiplex PCR reads, giving one row per CDR3 protein. This sample carries around 430,000 distinct CDR3 sequences, more than 12% of them seen once, and the ten largest clones take over 25%. Turning to this clonotype: No antigen is known for it.

Material for sequencing was blood. The chain uses TRBV7-7 and TRBJ2-3, with D tentatively TRBD2 (5 bases). This clonotype originated in a woman under 40 with Graves' hyperthyroidism. CDR3 in DNA: TGTGCCAGCAGCCCCTGGAGCGGAGATACGCAGTATTTT. It translates to CASSPWSGDTQYF.